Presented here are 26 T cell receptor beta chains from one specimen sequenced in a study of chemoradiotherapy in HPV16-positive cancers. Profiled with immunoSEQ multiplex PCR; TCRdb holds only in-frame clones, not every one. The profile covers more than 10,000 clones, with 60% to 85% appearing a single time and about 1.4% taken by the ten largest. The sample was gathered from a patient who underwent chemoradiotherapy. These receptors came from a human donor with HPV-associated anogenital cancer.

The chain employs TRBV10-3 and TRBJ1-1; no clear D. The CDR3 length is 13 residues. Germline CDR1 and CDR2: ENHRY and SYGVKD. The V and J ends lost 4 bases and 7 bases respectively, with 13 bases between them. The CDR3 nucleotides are TGTGCCATCAGTGTGAACATCGGGTTTGAAGCTTTCTTT. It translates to CAISVNIGFEAFF.

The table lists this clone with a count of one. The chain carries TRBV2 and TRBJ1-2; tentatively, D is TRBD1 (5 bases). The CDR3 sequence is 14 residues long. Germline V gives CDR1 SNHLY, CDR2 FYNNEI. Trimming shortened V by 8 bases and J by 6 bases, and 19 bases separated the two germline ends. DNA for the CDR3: TGTGCCAGCGGTTTGGAGGGGAGAGGTGATGGCTACACCTTC. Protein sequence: CASGLEGRGDGYTF.

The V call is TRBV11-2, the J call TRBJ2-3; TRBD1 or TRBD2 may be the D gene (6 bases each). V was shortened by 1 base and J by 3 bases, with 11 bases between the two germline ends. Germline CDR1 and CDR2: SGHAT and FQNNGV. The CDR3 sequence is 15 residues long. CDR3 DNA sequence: TGTGCCAGCAGCTTAGGGGGGGCGAGGACAGATACGCAGTATTTT. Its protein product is CASSLGGARTDTQYF.

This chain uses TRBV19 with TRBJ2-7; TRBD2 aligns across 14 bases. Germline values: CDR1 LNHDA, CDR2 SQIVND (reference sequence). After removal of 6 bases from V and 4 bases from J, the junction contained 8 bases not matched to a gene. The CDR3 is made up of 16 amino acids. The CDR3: CASSSPGTSGGYEQYF. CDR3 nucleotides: TGTGCCAGTAGCTCTCCAGGGACTAGCGGGGGATACGAGCAGTACTTC.

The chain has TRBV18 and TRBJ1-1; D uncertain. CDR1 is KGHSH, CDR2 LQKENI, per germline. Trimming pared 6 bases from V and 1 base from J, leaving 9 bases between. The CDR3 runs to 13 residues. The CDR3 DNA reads TGTGCCAGCTCTCCGGACGGGAACACTGAAGCTTTCTTT. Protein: CASSPDGNTEAFF.

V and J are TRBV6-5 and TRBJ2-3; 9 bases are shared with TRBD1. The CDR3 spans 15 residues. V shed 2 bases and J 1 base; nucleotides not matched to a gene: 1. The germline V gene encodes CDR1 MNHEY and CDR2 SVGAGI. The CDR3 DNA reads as TGTGCCAGCAGTTACGGGGACAGGGGCACAGATACGCAGTATTTT. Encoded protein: CASSYGDRGTDTQYF.

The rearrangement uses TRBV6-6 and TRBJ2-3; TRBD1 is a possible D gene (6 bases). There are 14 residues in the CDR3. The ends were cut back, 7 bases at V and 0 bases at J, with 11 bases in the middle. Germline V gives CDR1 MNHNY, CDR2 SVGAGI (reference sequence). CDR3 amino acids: CASNQGSSTDTQYF. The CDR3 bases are TGTGCCAGCAACCAGGGGTCTAGCACAGATACGCAGTATTTT.

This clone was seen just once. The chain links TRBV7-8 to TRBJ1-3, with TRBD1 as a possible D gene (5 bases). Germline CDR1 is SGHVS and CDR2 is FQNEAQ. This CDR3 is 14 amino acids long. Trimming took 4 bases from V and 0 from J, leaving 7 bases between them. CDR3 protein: CASSYDSSGNTIYF. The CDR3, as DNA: TGTGCCAGCAGCTACGACAGCTCTGGAAACACCATATATTTT.

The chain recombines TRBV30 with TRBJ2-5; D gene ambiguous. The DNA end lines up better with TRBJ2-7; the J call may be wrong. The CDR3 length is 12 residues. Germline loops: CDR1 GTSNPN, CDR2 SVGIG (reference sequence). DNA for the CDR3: TGTGCCTGGAGTCAACCCTCCTACGAGCAGTACTTC. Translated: CAWSQPSYEQYF.

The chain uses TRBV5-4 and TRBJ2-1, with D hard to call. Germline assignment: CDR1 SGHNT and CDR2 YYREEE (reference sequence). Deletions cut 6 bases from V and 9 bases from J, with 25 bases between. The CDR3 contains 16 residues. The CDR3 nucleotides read TGTGCCAGCACCGCCGGGTCGGTGCGCGTGAAGGGTGAGCAGTTCTTC. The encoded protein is CASTAGSVRVKGEQFF. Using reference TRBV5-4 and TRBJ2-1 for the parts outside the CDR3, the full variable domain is ETGVTQSPTHLIKTRGQQVTLRCSSQSGHNTVSWYQQALGQGPQFIFQYYREEENGRGNFPPRFSGLQFPNYSSELNVNALELDDSALYLCASTAGSVRVKGEQFFGPGTRLTVL.

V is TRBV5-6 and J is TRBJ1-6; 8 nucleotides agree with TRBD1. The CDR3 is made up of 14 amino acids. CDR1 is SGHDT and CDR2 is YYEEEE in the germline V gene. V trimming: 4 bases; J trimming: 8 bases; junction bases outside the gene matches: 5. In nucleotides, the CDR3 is TGTGCCAGCAGCCCCTTGGACAGGGATTCACCCCTCCACTTT. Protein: CASSPLDRDSPLHF.

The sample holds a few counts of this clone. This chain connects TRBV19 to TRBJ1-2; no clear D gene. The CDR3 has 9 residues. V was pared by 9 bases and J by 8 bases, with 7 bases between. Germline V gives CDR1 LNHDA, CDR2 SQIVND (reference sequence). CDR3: CASGRGYTF. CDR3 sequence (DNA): TGTGCCAGCGGACGGGGCTACACCTTC.

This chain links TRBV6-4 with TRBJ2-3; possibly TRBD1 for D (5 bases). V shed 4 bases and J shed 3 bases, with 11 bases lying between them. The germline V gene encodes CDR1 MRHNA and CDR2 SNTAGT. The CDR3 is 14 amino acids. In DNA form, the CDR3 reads TGTGCCAGCAGTGCCGCAGGGAATACAGATACGCAGTATTTT. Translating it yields CASSAAGNTDTQYF.

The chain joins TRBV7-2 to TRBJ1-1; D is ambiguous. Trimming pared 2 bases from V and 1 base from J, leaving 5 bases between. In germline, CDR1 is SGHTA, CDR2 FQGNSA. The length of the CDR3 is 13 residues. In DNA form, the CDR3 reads TGTGCCAGCAGCTTACGGGGGAACACTGAAGCTTTCTTT. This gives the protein CASSLRGNTEAFF.

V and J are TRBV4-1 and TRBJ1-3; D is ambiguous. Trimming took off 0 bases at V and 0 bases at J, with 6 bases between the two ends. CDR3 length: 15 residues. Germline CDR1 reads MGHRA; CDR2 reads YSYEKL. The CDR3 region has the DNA TGCGCCAGCAGCCAAGAACGGGACTCTGGAAACACCATATATTTT. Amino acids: CASSQERDSGNTIYF.

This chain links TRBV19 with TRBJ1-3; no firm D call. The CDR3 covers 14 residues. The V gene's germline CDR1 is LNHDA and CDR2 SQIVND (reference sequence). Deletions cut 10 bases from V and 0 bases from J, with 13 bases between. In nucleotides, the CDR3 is TGTGCCACCTCCCCGAGACTCTCTGGAAACACCATATATTTT. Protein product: CATSPRLSGNTIYF.

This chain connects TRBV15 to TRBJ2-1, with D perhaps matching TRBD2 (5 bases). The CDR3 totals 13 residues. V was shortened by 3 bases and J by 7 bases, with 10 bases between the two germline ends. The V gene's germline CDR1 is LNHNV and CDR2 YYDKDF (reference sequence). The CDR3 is CATSSGEVNEQFF. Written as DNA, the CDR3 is TGTGCCACCAGCAGCGGGGAAGTTAATGAGCAGTTCTTC.

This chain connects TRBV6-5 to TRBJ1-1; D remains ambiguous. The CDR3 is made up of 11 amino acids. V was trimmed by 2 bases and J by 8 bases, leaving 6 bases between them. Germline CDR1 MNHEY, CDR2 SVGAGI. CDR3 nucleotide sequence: TGTGCCAGCAGTTACGCTGGGGAAGCTTTCTTT. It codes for CASSYAGEAFF.

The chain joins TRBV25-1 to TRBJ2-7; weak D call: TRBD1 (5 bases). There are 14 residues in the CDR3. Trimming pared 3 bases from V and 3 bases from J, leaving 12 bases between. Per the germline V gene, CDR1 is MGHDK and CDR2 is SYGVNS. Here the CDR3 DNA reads TGTGCCAGCAGTGAGATGACAGAGGACTACGAGCAGTACTTC. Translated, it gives CASSEMTEDYEQYF.

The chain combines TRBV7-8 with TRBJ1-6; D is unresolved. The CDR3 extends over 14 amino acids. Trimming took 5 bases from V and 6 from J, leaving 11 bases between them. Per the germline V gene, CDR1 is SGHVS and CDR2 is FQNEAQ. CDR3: CASSPRETNSPLHF. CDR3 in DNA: TGTGCCAGCAGCCCCCGGGAAACTAATTCACCCCTCCACTTT.

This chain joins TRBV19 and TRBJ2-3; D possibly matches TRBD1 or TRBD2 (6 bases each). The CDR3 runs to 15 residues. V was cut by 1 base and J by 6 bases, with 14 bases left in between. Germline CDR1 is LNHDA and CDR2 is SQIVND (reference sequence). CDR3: CASSIAVGGGDTQYF. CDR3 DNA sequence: TGTGCCAGTAGTATAGCCGTCGGGGGCGGGGATACGCAGTATTTT.

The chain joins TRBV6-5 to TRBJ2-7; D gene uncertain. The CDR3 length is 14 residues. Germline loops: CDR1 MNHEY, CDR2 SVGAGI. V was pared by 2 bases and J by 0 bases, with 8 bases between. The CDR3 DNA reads TGTGCCAGCAGTTACCTGGCAGACTCCTACGAGCAGTACTTC. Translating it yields CASSYLADSYEQYF.

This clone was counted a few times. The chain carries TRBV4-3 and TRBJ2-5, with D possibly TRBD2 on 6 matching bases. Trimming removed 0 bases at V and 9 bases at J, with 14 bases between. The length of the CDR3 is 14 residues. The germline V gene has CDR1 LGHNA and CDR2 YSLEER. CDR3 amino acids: CASSQDVGTWSQYF. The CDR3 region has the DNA TGCGCCAGCAGCCAAGATGTAGGGACTTGGTCCCAGTACTTC.

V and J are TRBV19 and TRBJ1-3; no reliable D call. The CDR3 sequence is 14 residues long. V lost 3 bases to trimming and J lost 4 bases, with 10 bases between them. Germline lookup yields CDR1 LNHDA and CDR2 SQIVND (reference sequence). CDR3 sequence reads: CASSISAVGNTIYF. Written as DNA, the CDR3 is TGTGCCAGTAGTATTTCGGCGGTAGGAAACACCATATATTTT.

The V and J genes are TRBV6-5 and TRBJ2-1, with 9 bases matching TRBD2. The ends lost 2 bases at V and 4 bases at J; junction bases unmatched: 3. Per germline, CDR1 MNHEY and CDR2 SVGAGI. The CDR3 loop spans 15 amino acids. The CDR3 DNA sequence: TGTGCCAGCAGTTACGGGCTAGCGGGGTACAATGAGCAGTTCTTC. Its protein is CASSYGLAGYNEQFF.

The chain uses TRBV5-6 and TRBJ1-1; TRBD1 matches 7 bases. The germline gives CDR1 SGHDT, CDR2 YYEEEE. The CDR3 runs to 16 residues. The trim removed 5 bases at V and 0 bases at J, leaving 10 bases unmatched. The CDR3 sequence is CASSSYRTGLNTEAFF. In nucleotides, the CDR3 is TGTGCCAGCAGTTCCTACAGGACAGGCCTGAACACTGAAGCTTTCTTT.